The subject of this entry is one T cell receptor (beta chain). Its antigen is as yet unknown. 60 Vbeta and 13 Jbeta primers were used in PCR. Profiling relied on immunoSEQ multiplex PCR, and the TCRdb table lists in-frame clones only, not all of them. The table has around 230,000 clones, approximately 81% seen once. This entry comes from a study of cytomegalovirus exposure and HLA in healthy donors. Points from the study as a whole: Sequences of the TCR beta chain were said to predict the HLA-A and HLA-B alleles of most subjects accurately.

Looked up from germline, CDR1 is LNHNV and CDR2 is YYDKDF (reference sequence). Trimming took 2 bases from V and 5 from J, leaving 9 bases between them. The CDR3 has 13 residues. The V gene is TRBV15, the J gene TRBJ1-1, with D hard to call. This receptor was taken from a girl aged 2 to 9 in good health and CMV-seronegative. The sample comprised PBMCs. CDR3 in DNA: TGTGCCACCAGCAGACTAACGGAGACTGAAGCTTTCTTT. This translates into CATSRLTETEAFF.